One sample yielded the 11 T cell receptor beta chains listed below, sequenced in a study of cytomegalovirus exposure and HLA in healthy donors. PCR was performed using 60 Vbeta and 13 Jbeta primers. The data were produced by immunoSEQ multiplex PCR, yet TCRdb's version contains in-frame clones alone and is incomplete. The table has around 150,000 clones, roughly 80% seen once. The material sequenced was PBMCs. Receptors originate from a woman between 45 and 65 years old in good health and CMV-seronegative.

The CDR3 spells CASSPLIGRQGAYEQYF. The CDR3 nucleotides are TGTGCCAGCAGTCCCCTTATTGGGCGACAGGGGGCCTACGAGCAGTACTTC. This chain links TRBV28 with TRBJ2-7; 9 nucleotides match TRBD1. The CDR3 has 17 residues. Trimming cost V 5 bases and J 2 bases; bases outside gene matches: 13. Per the germline V gene, CDR1 is MDHEN and CDR2 is SYDVKM.

The chain combines TRBV4-3 with TRBJ1-1; D is uncertain. Germline CDR1 reads LGHNA; CDR2 reads YSLEER. Trimming left V 1 base short and J 5 bases short, with 17 bases between. The CDR3 is 16 amino acids. DNA of the CDR3: TGCGCCAGCAGCCAAGCCCGAGGACGGGGTGGGACTGAAGCTTTCTTT. Translated, it gives CASSQARGRGGTEAFF.

This chain links TRBV18 with TRBJ2-1, with D perhaps TRBD1 (6 bases). CDR1 and CDR2 (germline): KGHSH, LQKENI. There are 14 residues in the CDR3. Trimming removed 4 bases at V and 5 bases at J, with 12 bases between. The CDR3 is CASSRRQENNEQFF. CDR3 nucleotides: TGTGCCAGCTCACGGAGACAGGAGAACAATGAGCAGTTCTTC.

The table lists this clone with a count of one. This chain connects TRBV11-3 to TRBJ2-1; 10 positions match TRBD1. Trimming removed 5 bases from V and 3 bases from J; junction bases left unmatched: 4. Germline V CDR1 and CDR2: SGHNT, YENEEA. This CDR3 has 15 amino acids. CDR3 residues: CASSVGQGVYNEQFF. Here the CDR3 DNA reads TGTGCCAGCAGCGTCGGACAGGGGGTCTACAATGAGCAGTTCTTC.

The chain uses TRBV5-1 and TRBJ2-7; TRBD2 agrees at 8 bases. Germline lookup yields CDR1 SGHRS and CDR2 YFSETQ. The CDR3 sequence is 15 residues long. V shed 6 bases, J shed 0 bases, and the junction held 8 bases outside the gene matches. The DNA of the CDR3 is TGCGCCAGCACTCTTACGGGGGGGAGCTCCTACGAGCAGTACTTC. It yields the protein CASTLTGGSSYEQYF.

This clone was counted a few times. The chain carries TRBV11-2 and TRBJ2-3; TRBD2 aligns across 11 bases. Looked up from germline, CDR1 is SGHAT and CDR2 is FQNNGV. J lost 3 bases, V lost 5 bases, and 10 bases had no gene match. The CDR3 is 17 residues long. CDR3 in amino acids: CASSPGSGRARTDTQYF. CDR3 sequence (DNA): TGTGCCAGCAGCCCAGGTAGCGGGAGGGCTCGGACAGATACGCAGTATTTT.

V usage is TRBV4-2 and J usage is TRBJ2-4; tentative D call: TRBD1 (5 bases). Trimming left V 3 bases short and J 7 bases short, with 16 bases between. CDR3 length: 15 amino acids. Germline V lookup: CDR1 LGHNA, CDR2 YNFKEQ. This CDR3 is CASSQGIGVGNIQYF. The CDR3, as DNA: TGTGCCAGCAGCCAGGGGATAGGGGTAGGGAACATTCAGTACTTC.

This clone showed up just once. CDR3 coding DNA: TGTGCCAGTAATAGCCTCTTATTACGGGACTATGGCTACACCTTC. It encodes CASNSLLLRDYGYTF. V is TRBV19 and J is TRBJ1-2; no definite D call. Per germline, CDR1 LNHDA and CDR2 SQIVND (reference sequence). The CDR3 covers 15 residues. V lost 7 bases and J 3 bases, leaving 18 bases between the germline ends. Full variable domain (rest looked up from reference TRBV19 and TRBJ1-2): DGGITQSPKYLFRKEGQNVTLSCEQNLNHDAMYWYRQDPGQGLRLIYYSQIVNDFQKGDIAEGYSVSREKKESFPLTVTSAQKNPTAFYLCASNSLLLRDYGYTFGSGTRLTVV.

V is TRBV5-4 and J is TRBJ2-1; 11 bases agree with TRBD2. Germline CDR1 reads SGHNT; CDR2 reads YYREEE (reference sequence). This CDR3 has 15 residues. V gave up 0 bases and J gave up 4 bases; unmatched junction bases: 0. The CDR3: CASSLGLAGYNEQFF. The CDR3 DNA reads as TGTGCCAGCAGCTTGGGACTAGCGGGATACAATGAGCAGTTCTTC.

Regarding this clone: The same CDR3 also results from other DNA sequences found in this sample. The rearrangement links TRBV30 to TRBJ2-7, with D hard to call. Looked up from germline, CDR1 is GTSNPN and CDR2 is SVGIG (reference sequence). The CDR3 sequence is 12 residues long. V lost 2 bases and J lost 0, with 5 bases in between. CDR3 loop: CAWSTSSYEQYF. The CDR3 nucleotides read TGTGCCTGGAGTACCAGCTCCTACGAGCAGTACTTC. The whole variable domain, filled in from reference TRBV30 and TRBJ2-7, reads SQTIHQWPATLVQPVGSPLSLECTVEGTSNPNLYWYRQAAGRGLQLLFYSVGIGQISSEVPQNLSASRPQDRQFILSSKKLLLSDSGFYLCAWSTSSYEQYFGPGTRLTVT.

This rearrangement joins TRBV11-2 to TRBJ2-7, with unresolved D. The germline V gene encodes CDR1 SGHAT and CDR2 FQNNGV. The ends were cut back, 4 bases at V and 2 bases at J, with 9 bases in the middle. This CDR3 region has 13 residues. CDR3: CASSYGPTYEQYF. The CDR3 DNA reads TGTGCCAGCAGCTATGGGCCGACCTACGAGCAGTACTTC.